Sequencing of this TCR beta chain was carried out in a study of early stage breast cancer tumors. Comments on this clone: Its antigen is not identified.

Sequencing was performed with immunoSEQ multiplex PCR; in TCRdb, only in-frame clones are kept and a portion is missing. The sample has tens of thousands of clones; roughly 80% are singletons. General study results and limits: Compared with adjacent normal breast, tumors showed about 2.4-fold denser, more clonal T cells. Tumor and normal breast were distinguished via blood comparison in about 90% of the 16 patients.

Unmatched junction bases numbered 11, after V lost 10 bases and J lost 2 bases. The CDR3 is made up of 17 amino acids. Per the germline V gene, CDR1 is MNHEY and CDR2 is SMNVEV (reference sequence). This receptor was obtained from a person in their thirties with breast cancer. The V gene is TRBV27, the J gene TRBJ2-2; 12 bases fit TRBD2. Sequencing used blood. The CDR3 sequence: CATRPLAGGPNTGELFF. The CDR3 nucleotides are TGTGCCACCCGACCCCTAGCGGGAGGGCCTAACACCGGGGAGCTGTTTTTT.